A selection of T cell receptor beta chains follows, all from one sample in a study of healthy donors' naive CD4 and CD8 T cells. TCRdb re-called the reads with MiXCR, one entry per CDR3 protein. The table lists roughly 200,000 distinct CDR3 sequences, over 60% of them singletons. Specimen: naive CD4+ and CD8+ T cells sorted from blood, pooled from several donors. The source is a pool of human donors in good health; the sample pools cells from several healthy donors. The CDR3 runs from the conserved cysteine through the conserved F or W. A D gene is named only where the DNA matches it firmly. Clone size appears in some rows only: once, few, many, or a class for an expanded clone.

j_call clone_size v_call d_call cdr3_nt cdr3_aa
TRBJ1-1 few TRBV27 . TGTGCCAGCAGGGTGGGGTCAGGAGTCACTGAAGCTTTCTTT CASRVGSGVTEAFF
TRBJ1-1 . TRBV29-1 . TGCAGCGCTGGGGCAGGCTGGTTCGCTGAAGCTTTCTTT CSAGAGWFAEAFF
TRBJ2-5 . TRBV29-1 . TGCAGCGGATCGACAGAGAACGGGGAGACCCAGTACTTC CSGSTENGETQYF
TRBJ2-7 . TRBV29-1 . TGCAGCGCACTGACAGAGTACGAGCAGTACTTC CSALTEYEQYF
TRBJ2-3 . TRBV4-1 . TGCGCCAGCAGCCGCGACAGTAGCACAGATACGCAGTATTTT CASSRDSSTDTQYF
TRBJ2-7 . TRBV15 . TGTGCCACCAGCAGAATCCCGGGACGGAGCTCCTACGAGCAGTACTTC CATSRIPGRSSYEQYF
TRBJ1-1 . TRBV29-1 TRBD1 TGCAGCGGCGGTCCCGGGACAGGGAACACTGAAGCTTTCTTT CSGGPGTGNTEAFF
TRBJ1-3 once TRBV7-6 . TGTGCCAGCAGCTTAGCAACCTTGCGGAGCTCTGGAAACACCATATATTTT CASSLATLRSSGNTIYF
TRBJ2-3 . TRBV29-1 . TGCAGCGTTGACAGGGCTGGTTCAGATACGCAGTATTTT CSVDRAGSDTQYF
TRBJ2-7 . TRBV10-3 . TGTGCCATCACCGACAGTTCCTACGAGCAGTACTTC CAITDSSYEQYF
TRBJ2-1 . TRBV29-1 . TGCAGCGTTGCGCGCGGGCAGTTCTTC CSVARGQFF
TRBJ2-1 . TRBV25-1 . TGTGCCAGCCAGGACCAGTTCTCCTACAATGAGCAGTTCTTC CASQDQFSYNEQFF
TRBJ2-7 . TRBV29-1 TRBD2 TGCAGCGTTGAAGAGCGGGAGGGCACATACGAGCAGTACTTC CSVEEREGTYEQYF
TRBJ2-5 . TRBV7-8 . TGTGCCAGCAGCTCCGACGGCGAAGAGACCCGGTACTTC CASSSDGEETRYF
TRBJ2-3 . TRBV12-3/TRBV12-4 TRBD2 TGTGCCAGCAGTCCAACTAGCGGATGGATCACAGATACGCAGTATTTT CASSPTSGWITDTQYF
TRBJ2-3 few TRBV29-1 . TGCAGCGCCGGGACTAGCACAGATACGCAGTATTTT CSAGTSTDTQYF
TRBJ2-3 . TRBV19 . TGTGCCAGTAGTATAGATGGCGGGGCAGATACGCAGTATTTT CASSIDGGADTQYF
TRBJ1-2 few TRBV27 . TGTGCCAGCAGTGTGGGACGGCCTAACTATGGCTACACCTTC CASSVGRPNYGYTF
TRBJ2-1 . TRBV19 TRBD2 TGTGCCAGTAATGTGGGAGGCCCGGGAGGGGAGCAGTTCTTC CASNVGGPGGEQFF
TRBJ1-6 . TRBV11-3 . TGTGCCAGCAGCTTAGATTACGGGGGTTGGCTATCTAATTCACCCCTCCACTTT CASSLDYGGWLSNSPLHF
TRBJ2-7 . TRBV19 . TGTGCCAGTAGCCCCTCTCATCTCTACGAGCAGTACTTC CASSPSHLYEQYF
TRBJ2-5 . TRBV29-1 . TGCAGCGTTGAGCCGGGGGTTGAGACCCAGTACTTC CSVEPGVETQYF
TRBJ2-1 . TRBV29-1 TRBD2 TGCAGCGTTGATCCGGTAGCGGGAGGTCCTGAGCAGTTCTTC CSVDPVAGGPEQFF
TRBJ1-3 . TRBV5-1 . TGCGCCAGCAGCACGACGGCGGGTGGAAACACCATATATTTT CASSTTAGGNTIYF
TRBJ2-5 once TRBV12-3/TRBV12-4 . TGTGCCAGCAGTTTAGCCGCGCTCAGGGAGACCCAGTACTTC CASSLAALRETQYF
TRBJ2-7 . TRBV6-2/TRBV6-3 TRBD1 TGTGCCAGCAGTTCGAGACAGGGACGTCTCGAGCAGTACTTC CASSSRQGRLEQYF
TRBJ1-1 . TRBV6-6 . TGTGCCAGCATCCAAGGCCTGAACACTGAAGCTTTCTTT CASIQGLNTEAFF
TRBJ1-5 . TRBV29-1 . TGCAGCGTTGAGACGGGCCCTCGGCCCCAGCATTTT CSVETGPRPQHF
TRBJ2-1 . TRBV27 . TGTGCCAGCAGTTTATCTGAAGGTTATGAGCAGTTCTTC CASSLSEGYEQFF
TRBJ2-1 . TRBV19 . TGTGCCAGTTCCCCTCGGCCTAATGAGCAGTTCTTC CASSPRPNEQFF
TRBJ2-7 . TRBV4-2 TRBD2 TGTGCCAGCAGCCAGGGGGGCGGGAGGGCCATCTACGAGCAGTACTTC CASSQGGGRAIYEQYF
TRBJ2-1 . TRBV29-1 . TGCAGCGTTGGAGGAGAGAGTGGAGGCAATGAGCAGTTCTTC CSVGGESGGNEQFF
TRBJ2-5 few TRBV6-5 . TGTGCCAGCAGTTACTCGATAGACAGTCGGGCGGGGACCCAGTACTTC CASSYSIDSRAGTQYF
TRBJ2-7 . TRBV19 . TGTGCCAGTAAGGGGCAGGGGCCCTCCTACGAGCAGTACTTC CASKGQGPSYEQYF
TRBJ2-7 . TRBV6-5 TRBD1 TGTGCCAGCCTGTCAACCGGACAGGGGAAAGGGTACGAGCAGTACTTC CASLSTGQGKGYEQYF
TRBJ2-4 few TRBV29-1 . TGCAGCGTTGGAGGGGACAGGACTAGTGTAAACATTCAGTACTTC CSVGGDRTSVNIQYF
TRBJ2-1 few TRBV6-6 . TGTGCCAGCAGTGACACTTCTAGCTCCTACAATGAGCAGTTCTTC CASSDTSSSYNEQFF
TRBJ2-1 . TRBV29-1 . TGCAGCGTCATCGTGGGTGGATCTTACAATGAGCAGTTCTTC CSVIVGGSYNEQFF
TRBJ2-1 . TRBV29-1 . TGCAGCGTTGTGAATCCAGTTGACTACAATGAGCAGTTCTTC CSVVNPVDYNEQFF
TRBJ1-1 . TRBV29-1 TRBD1 TGCAGCGTCGAACAAGACAGGGGGCGCGCGGCTTTCTTT CSVEQDRGRAAFF
TRBJ2-3 . TRBV27 . TGTGCCAGCAGTCCCAAAGGGGACACAGATACGCAGTATTTT CASSPKGDTDTQYF
TRBJ2-7 . TRBV29-1 . TGCAGTCTCCGGACTGACTACGAGCAGTACTTC CSLRTDYEQYF
TRBJ1-3 . TRBV29-1 . TGCAGCGTTGAAGAGGGGGGTCCTGGAAACACCATATATTTT CSVEEGGPGNTIYF
TRBJ1-1 few TRBV29-1 . TGCAGCGGCGAAGCCCAGGGATGGAACACTGAAGCTTTCTTT CSGEAQGWNTEAFF
TRBJ2-3 few TRBV6-1 TRBD2 TGTGCCAGCAACCGACTAGCGGGAACAGATACGCAGTATTTT CASNRLAGTDTQYF
TRBJ2-7 . TRBV29-1 . TGCAGCGCAGAACGAGGGGACCACGAGCAGTACTTC CSAERGDHEQYF
TRBJ2-5 . TRBV27 TRBD2 TGTGCCAGCAAGGCTGCTAGCGGGAGGGCCCGGGAGACCCAGTACTTC CASKAASGRARETQYF
TRBJ2-3 . TRBV19 TRBD1 TGTGCCAGTAGTATCGGGACAGCGAGCACAGATACGCAGTATTTT CASSIGTASTDTQYF
TRBJ2-1 . TRBV29-1 TRBD2 TGCAGCGTCGCCTTCACTAGCGGGAGCTACAATGAGCAGTTCTTC CSVAFTSGSYNEQFF
TRBJ1-1 . TRBV29-1 TRBD1 TGCAGCGTAGGGACAGGGTGGTCTTTCTTT CSVGTGWSFF